This T cell receptor (beta chain) was identified during a study of blood T cell repertoires in COVID-19. V lost 3 bases, J lost 6 bases, and 12 bases stayed unmatched. Per germline, CDR1 SGHRS and CDR2 YFSETQ. The length of the CDR3 is 16 residues. Only in-frame clones appear in the TCRdb table, and some are missing; sequencing was by immunoSEQ multiplex PCR. Of more than 200,000 clones in the sample, less than 85% are singletons; the top ten hold 1.8%. The chain joins TRBV5-1 to TRBJ1-1; 9 bases map to TRBD1. The source material was PBMCs or T cells enriched from blood (not recorded which). The source of this sequence is a man aged 60-69 years who had recovered from COVID-19. The DNA of the CDR3 is TGCGCCAGCAGCTGGAGTCTGGGACAGGGAACTTCTGAAGCTTTCTTT. This sequence encodes CASSWSLGQGTSEAFF.